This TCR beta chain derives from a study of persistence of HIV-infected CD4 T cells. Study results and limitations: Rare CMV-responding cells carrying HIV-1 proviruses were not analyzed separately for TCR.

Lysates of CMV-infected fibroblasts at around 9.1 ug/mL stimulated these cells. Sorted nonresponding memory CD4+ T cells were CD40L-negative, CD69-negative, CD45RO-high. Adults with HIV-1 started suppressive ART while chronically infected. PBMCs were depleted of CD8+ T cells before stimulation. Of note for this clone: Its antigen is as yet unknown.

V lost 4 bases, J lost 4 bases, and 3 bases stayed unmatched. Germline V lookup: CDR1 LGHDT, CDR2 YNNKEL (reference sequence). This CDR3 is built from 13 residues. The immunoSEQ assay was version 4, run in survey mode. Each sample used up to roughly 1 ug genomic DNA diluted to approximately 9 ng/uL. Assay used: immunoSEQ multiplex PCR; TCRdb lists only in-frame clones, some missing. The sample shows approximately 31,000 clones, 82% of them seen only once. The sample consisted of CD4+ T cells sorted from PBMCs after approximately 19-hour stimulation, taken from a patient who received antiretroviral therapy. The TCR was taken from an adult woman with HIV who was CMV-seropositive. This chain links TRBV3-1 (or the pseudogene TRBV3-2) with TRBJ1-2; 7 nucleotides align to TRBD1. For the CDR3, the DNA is TGTGCCAGCAGCCGCAGACAGGGCTATGGCTACACCTTC. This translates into CASSRRQGYGYTF.